This T cell receptor beta chain comes out of a study of cytomegalovirus exposure and HLA in healthy donors. The PCR ran on 60 Vbeta and 13 Jbeta primers. The assay was immunoSEQ multiplex PCR, and TCRdb's table has in-frame clones only and misses some. The data contain about 130,000 clones, 65% to 75% of them seen just once; the ten biggest clones take up 6% to 8.5%. Sequencing used PBMCs. The TCR was taken from a man aged 40-55 years in good health and CMV-seropositive.

CDR3 amino acids: CASSLGGGFNNEQFF. The CDR3 DNA reads as TGTGCCAGCAGCTTAGGAGGAGGGTTTAACAATGAGCAGTTCTTC. The chain links TRBV7-7 to TRBJ2-1; D is perhaps TRBD2 (6 bases). The V end was cut by 1 base, the J end by 5 bases, with 12 bases between. CDR1 is SSHAT and CDR2 is FNYEAQ in the germline V gene (reference sequence). The CDR3 totals 15 residues.